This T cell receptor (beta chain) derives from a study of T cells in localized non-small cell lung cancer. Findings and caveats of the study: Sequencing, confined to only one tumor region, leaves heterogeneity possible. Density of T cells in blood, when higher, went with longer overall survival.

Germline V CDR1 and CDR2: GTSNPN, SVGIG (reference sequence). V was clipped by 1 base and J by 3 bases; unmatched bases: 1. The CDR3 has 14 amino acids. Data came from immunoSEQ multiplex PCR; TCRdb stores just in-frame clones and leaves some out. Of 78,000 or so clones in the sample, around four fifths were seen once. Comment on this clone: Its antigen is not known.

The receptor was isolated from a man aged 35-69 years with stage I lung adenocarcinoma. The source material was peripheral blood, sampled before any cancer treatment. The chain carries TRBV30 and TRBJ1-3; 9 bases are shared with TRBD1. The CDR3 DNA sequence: TGTGCCTGGAGTGGGGACAGGGTTGGAAACACCATATATTTT. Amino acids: CAWSGDRVGNTIYF.